The T cell receptor beta chain described here comes from a study of graft-versus-host responses after intestinal transplantation. Repertoires were generated with immunoSEQ multiplex PCR, while TCRdb's copy carries only in-frame clones and drops some. The repertoire holds some 12,000 clones, around 82% seen once, with around half in the top ten. Germline CDR1 reads WNHNN; CDR2 reads SYGVQD (reference sequence). The V segment lost 7 bases and the J segment 8 bases; nucleotides outside the gene matches: 9. This CDR3 region has 13 residues. Comments on this clone: Its antigen is not identified.

Regarding the study as a whole: Early post-transplant HvG declines were associated with peak circulating GvH clone levels.

The sample was PBMCs, taken approximately 19 weeks after transplant. The origin of this receptor is a human patient who received an intestinal transplant, so some T cells may come from the graft donor. This rearrangement joins TRBV10-1 to TRBJ2-7, with TRBD1 matching over 9 bases. The DNA for the CDR3 is TGCGCCAGCAACCCGGGACAGGGCGTGAAGCAGTACTTC. Residues: CASNPGQGVKQYF.